This T cell receptor beta chain emerged from a study of T-cell reconstitution after alpha-beta-depleted transplantation in children. This sample's TCRbeta library carried unique molecular identifier barcodes. Via MiXCR, TCRdb re-called the PCR reads, giving one row per CDR3 protein. Among about 610,000 distinct CDR3 sequences, 10% to 13% were seen once, and the ten largest hold less than 5%. This clonotype was obtained from a human donor who donated a stem cell graft to a child with acute myeloid leukemia. The sequences come from PBMCs from the stem cell graft donor, collected from the stem cell graft.

This CDR3 is CASRWTSGRGRGDTQYF. Written as DNA, the CDR3 is TGTGCCAGCAGATGGACTAGCGGGAGGGGGAGGGGAGATACGCAGTATTTT. V is TRBV7-2 and J is TRBJ2-3, with TRBD2 matching over 15 bases. This CDR3 spans 17 amino acids. J gave up 5 bases and V 6 bases, and 9 bases lay outside the gene matches. The germline CDR1 and CDR2 sequences are SGHTA and FQGNSA.